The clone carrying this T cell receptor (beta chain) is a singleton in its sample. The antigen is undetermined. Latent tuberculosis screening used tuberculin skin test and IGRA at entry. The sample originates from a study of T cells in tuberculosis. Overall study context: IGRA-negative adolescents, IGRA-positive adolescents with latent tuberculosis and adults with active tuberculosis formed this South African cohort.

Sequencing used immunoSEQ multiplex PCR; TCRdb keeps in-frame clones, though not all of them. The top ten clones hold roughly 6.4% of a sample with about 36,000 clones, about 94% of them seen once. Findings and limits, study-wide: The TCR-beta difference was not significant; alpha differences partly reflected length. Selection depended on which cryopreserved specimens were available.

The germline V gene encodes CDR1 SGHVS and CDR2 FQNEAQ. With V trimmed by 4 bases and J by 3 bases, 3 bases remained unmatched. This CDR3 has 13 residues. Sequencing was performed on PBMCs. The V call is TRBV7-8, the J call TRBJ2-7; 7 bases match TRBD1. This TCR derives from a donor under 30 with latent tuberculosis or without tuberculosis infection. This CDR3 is CASSSTGFYEQYF. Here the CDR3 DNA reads TGTGCCAGCAGCTCGACAGGGTTCTACGAGCAGTACTTC.